The present TCR beta chain was sequenced within a study of T-cell memory formation after mild COVID-19 (dated by TCRdb to the early 2020s). Background for the entire study: Most TCR sequence clusters were specific to one of the two donors. Longitudinal TCRalpha and TCRbeta repertoire sequencing tracked T-cell clones expanding and contracting after mild COVID-19 in a couple of donors. The cohort was made up of two young adult volunteers, one female and one male, who were previously healthy. Overall study outcomes, separate from this receptor: Clones contracting from day 15 to 85 had balanced CD4/CD8 phenotypes, while a second wave expanding from day 15 to 37 was biased towards CD4+. Some responding clones were found in pre-infection memory, which suggests that pre-existing cross-reactive memory T cells took part in the SARS-CoV-2 response. Whether the second-wave clones peaking on day 37 were SARS-CoV-2 specific was not confirmed. Contracting CD4+ clones turned up mainly in the CM and EM memory subsets, whereas EMRA was where CD8+ clones were enriched. Only a couple of mild cases were covered by the study, and larger cohorts that include severe cases with pre-infection samples were considered necessary.

Regarding this clonotype: It has no known antigen specificity. No base quality values were provided; no much bigger clone lies one nucleotide off.

Sequenced on an Illumina NovaSeq 6000. TCRalpha and TCRbeta cDNA libraries were constructed by 5'RACE with constant-segment primers, with sample barcodes and unique molecular identifiers being introduced. RNA was extracted from every sample with Trizol reagent. Libraries were amplified in two PCR steps, with a second sample barcode and Illumina TruSeq adapters added in the second step. The libraries were sequenced on an Illumina NovaSeq using 2 x 150 bp paired-end reads. The study's processing was this. With migec v1.2.7, reads were demultiplexed and then collapsed into UMI-guided consensus sequences. Using mixcr v2.1.11, UMI consensuses were aligned to TRA and TRB V and J templates and then assembled into clonotypes. A clonotype was counted as expanded or contracted only when both edgeR and NoisET called the clonotype significant, with the noise models trained on biological replicates. For edgeR calls, the thresholds were a false discovery rate-adjusted p below 0.01 and a log2 fold-change of 1. As an exploratory analysis of dynamics, PCA with hierarchical clustering was applied to max-normalized trajectories of the 1000 most abundant clonotypes. Each responding clone was given a CD4 or CD8 phenotype based on the CD4+ and CD8+ repertoires, which had been sequenced separately. The public reads were reanalyzed by TCRdb: fastp trimming at Q25, MiXCR alignment, in-frame beta chains only. Each entry is one CDR3 protein sequence, shown with its most common DNA and genes. V and J calls and clone size were set by TCRdb, not the authors. The sample table records approximately 150,000 distinct CDR3 sequences; roughly 6.2% of these occur just once. Clones ranked in the top ten supply approximately 2.2% of the sample.

CDR1 and CDR2 are drawn from the germline V gene (reference sequence): DFQATT, SNEGSKA. The trim is 3 bases for V and 10 bases for J, with a gap of 12 bases between the germline ends. The CDR3, cysteine through phenylalanine, is 11 amino acids long. Only the CDR3 DNA is retained, 33 bases long and in frame from the first base. Ficoll-Paque density gradient centrifugation was the method used to isolate PBMCs. In this chain, TRBV20-1 is recombined with TRBJ1-1, with the identity of the D gene unclear. The sequence was collected from an adult woman who had mild COVID-19 (a few samples of this study predate the infection). The sample titles of this study are shuffled in the database, so cell type and time point are left out; the donor was told from shared clones. Source material: PBMCs or a T cell subset sorted from them (not recorded which). The CDR3 is CSARVVRAAFF. The nucleotide sequence reads as follows: TGCAGTGCTAGGGTCGTCCGGGCAGCTTTCTTT.